Shown below are 17 T cell receptor beta chains from a single sample sequenced in a study of blood T cell repertoires in COVID-19. TCRdb's copy holds only in-frame clones and misses some; the assay was immunoSEQ multiplex PCR. This sample has 200,000 to 250,000 clones; roughly nine tenths occur once, and the top ten carry under 4%. Source material: PBMCs or T cells enriched from blood (not recorded which). These receptors were collected from a woman aged 18 to 35 in a cohort exposed to, infected with or recovered from COVID-19 (not recorded which).

V and J are TRBV4-1 and TRBJ1-1; D unclear. Germline V CDR1 and CDR2: MGHRA, YSYEKL. CDR3 length: 16 residues. Deletions cut 1 base from V and 0 bases from J, with 12 bases between. The CDR3 nucleotides read TGCGCCAGCAGCCAAGTGAGTCCGCCCCTGAACACTGAAGCTTTCTTT. Translating it yields CASSQVSPPLNTEAFF.

The V gene is TRBV11-2, the J gene TRBJ1-1; D perhaps matches TRBD1 (5 bases). V was clipped by 6 bases and J by 0 bases, with 14 bases between them. CDR1 is SGHAT and CDR2 is FQNNGV in the germline V gene. The CDR3 contains 15 residues. CDR3 DNA sequence: TGTGCCAGCAGGCTCACGACAGAGTTGAACACTGAAGCTTTCTTT. It specifies CASRLTTELNTEAFF.

The gene calls are TRBV7-2 and TRBJ1-4, with TRBD1 as a possible D gene (5 bases). Trimming left V 10 bases short and J 10 bases short, with 25 bases between. This CDR3 has 15 amino acids. CDR1 and CDR2 from the germline V gene are SGHTA and FQGNSA. The DNA for the CDR3 is TGTGCCACCCGACCCCGGGGGGGTATGGATGGAAAACTGTTTTTT. Protein sequence: CATRPRGGMDGKLFF.

The V and J genes are TRBV19 and TRBJ1-1; TRBD1 matches 11 bases. This CDR3 comprises 14 residues. CDR1 and CDR2 (germline): LNHDA, SQIVND (reference sequence). V gave up 3 bases and J gave up 6 bases; unmatched junction bases: 3. CDR3 residues: CASSMRDRGSEAFF. The CDR3 nucleotides read TGTGCCAGTAGTATGAGGGACAGGGGGTCTGAAGCTTTCTTT.

This clone was detected only once. The chain is built from TRBV29-1 and TRBJ2-1; 9 bases agree with TRBD1. CDR1 is SQVTM, CDR2 ANQGSEA, per germline. V lost 7 bases, J lost 6 bases, and 4 bases stayed unmatched. The CDR3 consists of 12 residues. The CDR3 loop reads CSARDRVNEQFF. CDR3 coding DNA: TGCAGCGCCCGGGACAGGGTCAATGAGCAGTTCTTC.

The CDR3 DNA follows: TGTGCCAGCAGCTCGACAGACCCCATATATAGCAATCAGCCCCAGCATTTT. Translating it yields CASSSTDPIYSNQPQHF. J is TRBJ1-5 and V is TRBV27; D might be TRBD1 (5 bases). CDR3 length equals 17 residues. The germline CDR1 and CDR2 sequences are MNHEY and SMNVEV (reference sequence). V lost 6 bases and J 0 bases, leaving 18 bases between the germline ends.

The count of this clone is one. The CDR3 loop reads CASTAGGPGNEQFF. The CDR3 bases are TGTGCCAGCACAGCGGGAGGGCCCGGCAATGAGCAGTTCTTC. This chain uses TRBV6-5 with TRBJ2-1; 10 bases are a match to TRBD2. The CDR3 consists of 14 residues. CDR1 MNHEY and CDR2 SVGAGI come from the germline V gene. Trimming removed 7 bases from V and 6 bases from J; junction bases left unmatched: 6.

The chain uses TRBV3-1 (or the pseudogene TRBV3-2) and TRBJ2-5; no reliable D call. Per the germline V gene, CDR1 is LGHDT and CDR2 is YNNKEL (reference sequence). Trimming stripped 0 bases from V and 5 bases from J, with 4 bases between. CDR3 size: 12 residues. CDR3 sequence reads: CASSQDEETQYF. The CDR3 DNA reads TGTGCCAGCAGCCAAGATGAGGAGACCCAGTACTTC.

The chain joins TRBV19 to TRBJ2-2; no reliable D call. The V gene's germline CDR1 is LNHDA and CDR2 SQIVND (reference sequence). This CDR3 is built from 13 residues. V shed 7 bases and J shed 3 bases, with 9 bases lying between them. The CDR3 DNA follows: TGTGCCAGTATGGAGCGCCACACCGGGGAGCTGTTTTTT. This translates into CASMERHTGELFF.

V and J are TRBV7-2 and TRBJ2-2; 9 positions agree with TRBD1. The V segment lost 5 bases and the J segment 5 bases; nucleotides outside the gene matches: 3. This CDR3 is 14 amino acids long. The V gene's germline CDR1 is SGHTA and CDR2 FQGNSA. CDR3 sequence: CASSEQGATGELFF. CDR3 sequence (DNA): TGTGCCAGCAGCGAACAGGGGGCGACCGGGGAGCTGTTTTTT.

This clone was seen once. J is TRBJ2-5 and V is TRBV7-3, with D possibly TRBD2 on 5 matching bases. From germline, CDR1 is SGHTA and CDR2 FQGTGA. With 2 bases removed from V and 1 base from J, the gap between germline ends came to 5 bases. CDR3 length equals 13 residues. The CDR3 protein is CASSLGGQETQYF. DNA of the CDR3: TGTGCCAGCAGCTTAGGAGGCCAAGAGACCCAGTACTTC.

The genes are TRBV18 and TRBJ1-1, with 7 bases lining up with TRBD1. V lost 6 bases and J lost 3; bases outside the gene matches: 4. CDR1 is KGHSH and CDR2 is LQKENI in the germline V gene. This CDR3 is 13 amino acids long. CDR3 amino acids: CASSRDRDTEAFF. The CDR3 nucleotides are TGTGCCAGCTCCCGCGACAGGGACACTGAAGCTTTCTTT.

The rearrangement uses TRBV20-1 and TRBJ2-7; maybe TRBD2 (5 bases). Trimming took 6 bases from V and 6 from J, leaving 9 bases between them. The CDR3 runs 10 residues. In germline, CDR1 is DFQATT, CDR2 SNEGSKA (reference sequence). DNA of the CDR3: TGCAGTGCCACTAGTGGCGAGCAGTACTTC. Its protein product is CSATSGEQYF.

This clone came up once. The CDR3: CSVEAAGGSTDTQYF. DNA for the CDR3: TGCAGCGTTGAAGCTGCGGGGGGGAGCACAGATACGCAGTATTTT. The chain links TRBV29-1 to TRBJ2-3, with 9 bases fitting TRBD2. The CDR3 runs 15 residues. Germline values: CDR1 SQVTM, CDR2 ANQGSEA. After removal of 1 base from V and 0 bases from J, the junction contained 2 bases not matched to a gene.

The rearrangement uses TRBV30 and TRBJ1-5; no clear D gene. Looked up from germline, CDR1 is GTSNPN and CDR2 is SVGIG (reference sequence). Trimming took 2 bases from V and 4 from J, leaving 9 bases between them. The CDR3 is 13 amino acids. This CDR3 is CAWSFGGNQPQHF. For the CDR3, the DNA is TGTGCCTGGAGTTTCGGAGGGAATCAGCCCCAGCATTTT.

This chain joins TRBV28 and TRBJ1-1, with D uncertain. Germline V gene data show CDR1 as MDHEN and CDR2 as SYDVKM. The V end was cut by 11 bases, the J end by 0 bases, with 13 bases between. The CDR3 length is 13 residues. Here the CDR3 DNA reads TGTGCCCTTTTTGTATTTATGAACACTGAAGCTTTCTTT. It specifies CALFVFMNTEAFF.

Only one count was recorded for this clone. CDR3 in amino acids: CASSQVPLSSGANVLTF. CDR3 coding DNA: TGTGCCAGCAGCCAAGTTCCTCTGAGCTCTGGGGCCAACGTCCTGACTTTC. V gene TRBV3-1 (or the pseudogene TRBV3-2) combines with J gene TRBJ2-6, with D hard to call. V lost 1 base and J 0 bases, leaving 10 bases between the germline ends. CDR1 is LGHDT, CDR2 YNNKEL, per germline (reference sequence). CDR3 length: 17 amino acids.